The 24 T cell receptor beta chains in this list originate from one sample, sequenced in a study of OX40 agonist ivuxolimab in advanced cancers. Profiling relied on immunoSEQ multiplex PCR, and the TCRdb table lists in-frame clones only, not all of them. The table has 55,000 to 75,000 clones, 75% to 90% seen once. Sequencing was performed on CD4+ or CD8+ T cells sorted from blood, taken in a trial of the OX40 agonist ivuxolimab. These receptors all stem from an adult with an advanced solid tumor such as melanoma, head and neck, liver or kidney cancer.

A few counts support this clone. The chain carries TRBV2 and TRBJ2-3; tentative D call: TRBD2 (6 bases). V lost 4 bases and J lost 0, with 14 bases in between. Germline V gene sequence: CDR1 SNHLY, CDR2 FYNNEI. The length of the CDR3 is 16 residues. CDR3 sequence reads: CASSGRRDPSTDTQYF. The CDR3 DNA is TGTGCCAGCAGTGGTCGGCGGGATCCTAGCACAGATACGCAGTATTTT.

This chain uses TRBV11-2 with TRBJ2-2; 9 nucleotides line up with TRBD2. The CDR3 contains 19 residues. Germline V lookup: CDR1 SGHAT, CDR2 FQNNGV. With 3 bases clipped from V and 4 bases from J, the junction kept 15 bases outside the gene matches. CDR3 DNA sequence: TGTGCCAGCAGCTTTTGGGCTTTGGCGGGAGGGCCGCGCACCGGGGAGCTGTTTTTT. The encoded protein is CASSFWALAGGPRTGELFF.

J is TRBJ1-4 and V is TRBV6-1; D remains ambiguous. Trimming removed 1 base at V and 8 bases at J, with 11 bases between. Germline-derived CDR1 and CDR2 are MNHNS and SASEGT. The length of the CDR3 is 14 residues. The CDR3 DNA sequence: TGTGCCAGCAGTGAAGTGAGGGCAGTAGAAAAACTGTTTTTT. Its protein product is CASSEVRAVEKLFF.

CDR3 in DNA: TGTGCCAGCAGCTTGACAGGGGGCAATGAGCAGTTCTTC. It yields the protein CASSLTGGNEQFF. This chain connects TRBV5-4 to TRBJ2-1; 8 bases are a match to TRBD1. J gave up 6 bases and V 1 base, and 0 bases lay outside the gene matches. The CDR3 loop spans 13 amino acids. Germline values: CDR1 SGHNT, CDR2 YYREEE (reference sequence).

This clone was counted between two and nine times. The V gene is TRBV5-6, the J gene TRBJ1-5, with D possibly matching TRBD1 (6 bases). V shed 6 bases and J shed 0 bases, with 19 bases lying between them. CDR3 length: 17 residues. Germline V gene sequence: CDR1 SGHDT, CDR2 YYEEEE. The CDR3 sequence: CASTTRTAAYSNQPQHF. CDR3 coding DNA: TGTGCCAGCACTACAAGGACAGCCGCCTATAGCAATCAGCCCCAGCATTTT.

J is TRBJ2-7 and V is TRBV11-2; D is possibly TRBD1 (6 bases). Trimming cost V 4 bases and J 3 bases, with 10 bases left between them. CDR1 and CDR2 (germline): SGHAT, FQNNGV. The CDR3 consists of 13 residues. CDR3 in DNA: TGTGCCAGCAGCTCAGGACAGAACTACGAGCAGTACTTC. Its protein product is CASSSGQNYEQYF.

The chain links TRBV6-5 to TRBJ1-1; TRBD1 agrees at 8 bases. The CDR3 loop spans 14 amino acids. CDR1 is MNHEY, CDR2 SVGAGI, per germline. V lost 2 bases and J lost 6; bases outside the gene matches: 5. The CDR3 spells CASSYVTGVSEAFF. For the CDR3, the DNA is TGTGCCAGCAGTTACGTGACAGGGGTCTCTGAAGCTTTCTTT.

V and J are TRBV11-3 and TRBJ2-2; D is unresolved. CDR3 length: 14 amino acids. Germline V gene lookup returns CDR1 SGHNT and CDR2 YENEEA. Deletions cut 7 bases from V and 6 bases from J, with 15 bases between. CDR3 protein: CASKSSGLAGELFF. The CDR3 bases are TGTGCCAGCAAGTCGTCGGGCCTCGCCGGGGAGCTGTTTTTT. Looking up the rest from reference TRBV11-3 and TRBJ2-2 gives the full variable domain: EAGVVQSPRYKIIEKKQPVAFWCNPISGHNTLYWYLQNLGQGPELLIRYENEEAVDDSQLPKDRFSAERLKGVDSTLKIQPAELGDSAVYLCASKSSGLAGELFFGEGSRLTVL.

The chain joins TRBV10-3 to TRBJ1-1; 10 bases align to TRBD1. V lost 9 bases, J lost 5 bases, and 9 bases stayed unmatched. CDR1 and CDR2 (germline): ENHRY, SYGVKD. This CDR3 has 14 residues. The CDR3 DNA reads as TGTGCCATGACAAACGACAGGGGGCAAACTGAAGCTTTCTTT. It is translated as CAMTNDRGQTEAFF.

The rearrangement links TRBV19 to TRBJ1-4; D is perhaps TRBD1 (5 bases). In germline, CDR1 is LNHDA, CDR2 SQIVND (reference sequence). The germline V and J ends were trimmed by 10 bases and 6 bases, with 21 bases remaining between them. CDR3 length: 15 residues. CDR3 sequence (DNA): TGTGCCACCTCGCCACGCGGGCAGGGTGATGAAAAACTGTTTTTT. The encoded protein is CATSPRGQGDEKLFF.

This clone turned up a few times. V gene TRBV7-2 combines with J gene TRBJ2-1; 9 bases map to TRBD1. Trimming took 7 bases from V and 6 from J; bases not matched to a gene: 13. This CDR3 region has 16 residues. CDR1 and CDR2 (germline): SGHTA, FQGNSA. CDR3 in DNA: TGTGCCAGCAAGACTTACGGGACAGGGAACCGCAATGAGCAGTTCTTC. It is translated as CASKTYGTGNRNEQFF. The variable domain in full, completed from reference TRBV7-2 and TRBJ2-1, reads GAGVSQSPSNKVTEKGKDVELRCDPISGHTALYWYRQSLGQGLEFLIYFQGNSAPDKSGLPSDRFSAERTGGSVSTLTIQRTQQEDSAVYLCASKTYGTGNRNEQFFGPGTRLTVL.

The chain couples TRBV18 to TRBJ2-3; 12 bases agree with TRBD2. The V segment lost 6 bases and the J segment 4 bases; nucleotides outside the gene matches: 5. The CDR3 contains 15 residues. Germline loops: CDR1 KGHSH, CDR2 LQKENI. The DNA for the CDR3 is TGTGCCAGCTCGCCCGGGACTAGCGGGCCAGATACGCAGTATTTT. It is translated as CASSPGTSGPDTQYF.

The V call is TRBV2, the J call TRBJ1-4, with D perhaps matching TRBD1 (5 bases). This CDR3 is built from 14 residues. Trimming took off 8 bases at V and 7 bases at J, with 17 bases between the two ends. CDR1 is SNHLY, CDR2 FYNNEI, per germline. The CDR3 loop is CASYVRGGSEKLFF. The CDR3 bases are TGTGCCAGCTACGTACGGGGGGGATCTGAAAAACTGTTTTTT.

The V and J genes are TRBV9 and TRBJ2-2; TRBD2 might be the D (6 bases). The germline V gene encodes CDR1 SGDLS and CDR2 YYNGEE. The CDR3 loop spans 17 amino acids. Trimming removed 4 bases at V and 2 bases at J, with 18 bases between. Here the CDR3 reads CASSPGTRTSNTGELFF. CDR3 bases: TGTGCCAGCAGCCCAGGGACTCGTACCTCAAACACCGGGGAGCTGTTTTTT. Drawing the rest from reference TRBV9 and TRBJ2-2, the complete variable domain is DSGVTQTPKHLITATGQRVTLRCSPRSGDLSVYWYQQSLDQGLQFLIQYYNGEERAKGNILERFSAQQFPDLHSELNLSSLELGDSALYFCASSPGTRTSNTGELFFGEGSRLTVL.

The chain carries TRBV2 and TRBJ1-2; D is undetermined. This CDR3 spans 15 amino acids. Germline CDR1 is SNHLY and CDR2 is FYNNEI. V lost 2 bases and J 3 bases, leaving 13 bases between the germline ends. This CDR3 is CASSEIRAEDYGYTF. DNA for the CDR3: TGTGCCAGCAGTGAAATTCGGGCAGAGGACTATGGCTACACCTTC.

The rearrangement links TRBV7-2 to TRBJ1-5, with a weak D call TRBD1 (5 bases). The ends were cut back, 6 bases at V and 7 bases at J, with 13 bases in the middle. The CDR3 runs 13 residues. CDR1 is SGHTA and CDR2 is FQGNSA in the germline V gene. The CDR3 protein is CASSVRGGQPQHF. In DNA, the CDR3 is TGTGCCAGCAGTGTTAGGGGTGGGCAGCCCCAGCATTTT. The full variable domain, in which reference TRBV7-2 and TRBJ1-5 provide the parts outside the CDR3, is GAGVSQSPSNKVTEKGKDVELRCDPISGHTALYWYRQSLGQGLEFLIYFQGNSAPDKSGLPSDRFSAERTGGSVSTLTIQRTQQEDSAVYLCASSVRGGQPQHFGDGTRLSIL.

This chain joins TRBV5-4 and TRBJ2-1; 8 positions match TRBD2. The germline gives CDR1 SGHNT, CDR2 YYREEE (reference sequence). V was pared by 3 bases and J by 8 bases, with 7 bases of the junction left unmatched. This CDR3 is built from 14 residues. CDR3 loop: CASSSRTSLDEQFF. In DNA form, the CDR3 reads TGTGCCAGCAGCTCCCGGACTAGCCTAGATGAGCAGTTCTTC.

The chain joins TRBV2 to TRBJ2-4, with unresolved D. CDR3 length: 13 amino acids. Germline CDR1 reads SNHLY; CDR2 reads FYNNEI. The germline V and J ends were trimmed by 7 bases and 2 bases, with 9 bases remaining between them. CDR3 nucleotide sequence: TGTGCCAGCAATCAAGTCCCCAAAAACATTCAGTACTTC. Its translation is CASNQVPKNIQYF. Supplemented by reference TRBV2 and TRBJ2-4, the full variable domain reads EPEVTQTPSHQVTQMGQEVILRCVPISNHLYFYWYRQILGQKVEFLVSFYNNEISEKSEIFDDQFSVERPDGSNFTLKIRSTKLEDSAMYFCASNQVPKNIQYFGAGTRLSVL.

This clone showed up just once. The chain combines TRBV14 with TRBJ1-2, with unresolved D. V lost 0 bases and J 7 bases, leaving 6 bases between the germline ends. Per germline, CDR1 SGHDN and CDR2 FVKESK. The length of the CDR3 is 12 residues. The CDR3 sequence is CASSQDRSGYTF. The CDR3 coding sequence is TGTGCCAGCAGCCAAGATCGTAGTGGCTACACCTTC.

The chain recombines TRBV4-1 with TRBJ2-7, with D hard to call. Germline V gene lookup returns CDR1 MGHRA and CDR2 YSYEKL. This CDR3 comprises 18 residues. V gave up 1 base and J gave up 4 bases, with 23 bases separating them. This CDR3 reads CASSQGGSGTDLLYEQYF. The CDR3 nucleotides read TGCGCCAGCAGCCAAGGGGGATCAGGCACTGACCTTCTTTACGAGCAGTACTTC.

The rearrangement uses TRBV4-2 and TRBJ2-3; a weak D match, TRBD2 (5 bases). CDR1 is LGHNA and CDR2 is YNFKEQ in the germline V gene. Trimming removed 2 bases at V and 3 bases at J, with 18 bases between. The CDR3 contains 17 residues. CDR3 protein: CASSQLQTRVVTDTQYF. As DNA, the CDR3 is TGTGCCAGCAGCCAACTACAAACTAGGGTCGTAACAGATACGCAGTATTTT.

J is TRBJ2-1 and V is TRBV6-5, with D tentatively TRBD1 (5 bases). V dropped 0 bases and J dropped 6 bases, with 12 bases sitting between them. This CDR3 has 15 amino acids. Germline CDR1 and CDR2: MNHEY and SVGAGI. CDR3 DNA sequence: TGTGCCAGCAGTTACTCGGGCTGGCAGGGCAATGAGCAGTTCTTC. Translation: CASSYSGWQGNEQFF.

The chain links TRBV5-6 to TRBJ1-4; 8 bases fit TRBD1. Germline-derived CDR1 and CDR2 are SGHDT and YYEEEE. After removal of 3 bases from V and 6 bases from J, the junction contained 4 bases not matched to a gene. This CDR3 spans 14 amino acids. The CDR3 DNA sequence: TGTGCCAGCAGCTCCACAGGGGGAGATGAAAAACTGTTTTTT. It yields the protein CASSSTGGDEKLFF.

This chain joins TRBV7-3 and TRBJ2-7; 8 bases agree with TRBD1. The V gene's germline CDR1 is SGHTA and CDR2 FQGTGA. This CDR3 spans 14 amino acids. After removal of 3 bases from V and 7 bases from J, the junction contained 8 bases not matched to a gene. The CDR3 loop reads CASSLRQGAPEQYF. DNA for the CDR3: TGTGCCAGCAGCTTGAGGCAGGGGGCACCTGAGCAGTACTTC. The whole variable domain, filled in from reference TRBV7-3 and TRBJ2-7, reads GAGVSQTPSNKVTEKGKYVELRCDPISGHTALYWYRQSLGQGPEFLIYFQGTGAADDSGLPNDRFFAVRPEGSVSTLKIQRTERGDSAVYLCASSLRQGAPEQYFGPGTRLTVT.